Following are 29 T cell receptor beta chains from one sample sequenced in a study of blood T cells in healthy people across ages. Next came a second PCR, run for about 7 to 12 cycles, which used a sample-barcoded 5' primer along with a J-beta primer mix. TCRdb passed the 5' RACE reads through MiXCR, listing each CDR3 protein once. The table lists 700,000 to 900,000 distinct CDR3 sequences, 53% of them singletons, with approximately 40% in the top ten. Input material: blood. Source of these receptors: an elderly man in good health.

Concerning this clonotype itself: One end of the junction fails to match germline, which may point to a read error. The rearrangement joins TRBV28 to TRBJ2-7; no firm D call. The germline gives CDR1 MDHEN, CDR2 SYDVKM. The CDR3 runs 16 residues. CDR3 sequence: CASSVPRRWLNYEQYF. In nucleotides, the CDR3 is TGTGCCAGCAGTGTCCCCCGCAGGTGGCTCAACTACGAACAGTACTTC.

This clonotype was detected a few times. J is TRBJ2-5 and V is TRBV10-3, with 14 nucleotides matching TRBD2. The CDR3 runs 17 residues. The trim removed 3 bases at V and 3 bases at J, leaving 6 bases unmatched. The germline CDR1 and CDR2 sequences are ENHRY and SYGVKD. The chain's CDR3 is CAISDFRLAGGEETQYF. The CDR3 nucleotides read TGTGCCATCAGTGATTTCAGACTAGCGGGAGGGGAAGAGACCCAGTACTTC.

This sequence joins TRBV3-1 and TRBJ2-5; D ambiguous. V lost 4 bases, J lost 11 bases, and 17 bases lay in between. The germline CDR1 and CDR2 sequences are LGHDT and YNNKEL (reference sequence). This CDR3 comprises 13 residues. The CDR3 loop is CASSPLPIYEQYF. CDR3 coding DNA: TGTGCCAGCAGCCCTCTACCAATCTATGAGCAGTACTTC.

V gene TRBV7-2 combines with J gene TRBJ2-7, with D maybe TRBD1 (6 bases). This CDR3 contains 14 residues. V lost 10 bases, J lost 0 bases, and 16 bases lay in between. Germline V lookup: CDR1 SGHTA, CDR2 FQGNSA. The CDR3 region has the DNA TGTGCCACCCGGGAAACAGGGAGCTCCTACGAGCAGTACTTC. It yields the protein CATRETGSSYEQYF.

As concerns this clonotype: At one boundary the junction diverges from the germline segment, which might be a read error. The chain recombines TRBV29-1 with TRBJ2-6; TRBD1 is a possible D gene (5 bases). The V gene's germline CDR1 is SQVTM and CDR2 ANQGSEA. The CDR3 has 13 residues. The CDR3 sequence is CSVAVSGADVLTF. DNA for the CDR3: TGCAGCGTTGCGGTCTCTGGGGCCGACGTCCTGACTTTC.

The chain couples TRBV21-1 to TRBJ2-1. TRBV21-1 constitutes a pseudogene. The CDR3 is 14 residues long. CDR3 residues: CASIGLFGDNEQFF. CDR3 sequence (DNA): TGTGCCAGCATTGGTCTGTTTGGGGACAATGAGCAGTTCTTC.

In this sample, this clonotype turned up a few times. The chain is built from TRBV5-1 and TRBJ2-1, with TRBD2 matching 10 bases. The CDR3 sequence is 14 residues long. Germline values: CDR1 SGHRS, CDR2 YFSETQ. With V trimmed by 2 bases and J by 10 bases, 6 bases remained unmatched. CDR3 coding DNA: TGCGCCAGCAGCTTAACTAGCGGGAAGAAGGAGCAGTTCTTC. Protein sequence: CASSLTSGKKEQFF.

This clonotype occurred a few times. V and J are TRBV27 and TRBJ2-7, with TRBD1 matching over 7 bases. Germline CDR1 MNHEY, CDR2 SMNVEV (reference sequence). V lost 8 bases and J lost 0; bases outside the gene matches: 10. The CDR3 consists of 15 residues. CDR3 region: CASSRERQGSYEQYF. The CDR3 nucleotides read TGTGCCAGCTCCCGCGAGAGACAGGGCTCCTACGAGCAGTACTTC.

This clonotype came up many times. The V gene is TRBV29-1, the J gene TRBJ2-4; the match to TRBD1 covers 7 bases. The CDR3 extends over 12 amino acids. Trimming took 6 bases from V and 8 from J; bases not matched to a gene: 7. Germline CDR1 SQVTM, CDR2 ANQGSEA. CDR3: CSVLTGTDIQYF. As DNA, the CDR3 is TGCAGCGTACTGACAGGGACGGACATTCAGTACTTC.

The chain carries TRBV4-2 and TRBJ2-4; no reliable D call. The J call may be in error: the DNA end matches TRBJ2-7 better. Germline V gene data show CDR1 as LGHNA and CDR2 as YNFKEQ. This CDR3 contains 13 residues. CDR3 sequence (DNA): TGTGCCAGCAGCCAAGGAGCAGTCACCGAGCAGTACTTC. Protein: CASSQGAVTEQYF.

V usage is TRBV21-1 and J usage is TRBJ2-2; TRBD1 is the table's D call and was not checked against the DNA. TRBV21-1 is a known pseudogene. The CDR3 covers 13 residues. CDR3 amino acids: CASRTTGTGELFF. The CDR3 DNA is TGTGCCAGCAGAACCACAGGGACCGGGGAGCTGTTTTTT.

V and J are TRBV7-9 and TRBJ2-5; 11 nucleotides line up with TRBD2. The length of the CDR3 is 17 residues. Germline V gives CDR1 SEHNR, CDR2 FQNEAQ (reference sequence). Germline trimming cut 5 bases from V and 11 bases from J; bases unmatched to any gene: 19. CDR3 coding DNA: TGTGCCAGCAGCCCTTTATCGACTAGCGGGAAAGGGAATGAGCAGTACTTC. It is translated as CASSPLSTSGKGNEQYF.

The rearrangement links TRBV15 to TRBJ2-3; 8 nucleotides agree with TRBD1. V lost 1 base to trimming and J lost 14 bases; unmatched junction nucleotides: 17. Germline lookup yields CDR1 LNHNV and CDR2 YYDKDF (reference sequence). CDR3 size: 16 residues. CDR3 protein: CATSRGGQGRHRYAYF. In DNA form, the CDR3 reads TGTGCCACCAGCAGAGGTGGACAGGGTCGGCACAGATACGCGTATTTT. The full variable domain, rest sourced from reference TRBV15 and TRBJ2-3, is DAMVIQNPRYQVTQFGKPVTLSCSQTLNHNVMYWYQQKSSQAPKLLFHYYDKDFNNEADTPDNFQSRRPNTSFCFLDIRSPGLGDTAMYLCATSRGGQGRHRYAYFGPGTRLTVL.

The chain combines TRBV4-1 with TRBJ2-5; the D gene is possibly TRBD2 (5 bases). Trimming cost V 1 base and J 8 bases, with 23 bases left between them. Germline assignment: CDR1 MGHRA and CDR2 YSYEKL. The CDR3 sequence is 17 residues long. CDR3 nucleotides: TGCGCCAGCAGCCAAGGCCCCCTGCAGCGGAGAAAGAGTACCCAGTACTTC. Encoded protein: CASSQGPLQRRKSTQYF.

This chain uses TRBV5-1 with TRBJ1-1; tentatively, D is TRBD1 (5 bases). Germline-derived CDR1 and CDR2 are SGHRS and YFSETQ. V was pared by 0 bases and J by 7 bases, with 10 bases between. CDR3 length: 13 amino acids. CDR3 sequence (DNA): TGCGCCAGCAGCTTGGAAACAGGAGGTGAAGCTTTCTTT. Protein: CASSLETGGEAFF.

In its sample, this clonotype was seen many times. A much larger clone differs by one base, so this may be a read error. V gene TRBV29-1 combines with J gene TRBJ2-5; D possibly matches TRBD1 or TRBD2 (5 bases each). This CDR3 has 15 amino acids. Germline V gene data show CDR1 as SQVTM and CDR2 as ANQGSEA. Trimming left V 3 bases short and J 11 bases short, with 25 bases between. The CDR3 DNA sequence: TGCAGCGTTGACCTCGTGGGACCCCTTGACAATGAGCAGTACTTC. Its protein is CSVDLVGPLDNEQYF.

The chain carries TRBV13 and TRBJ2-7, with D possibly matching TRBD1 (6 bases). This CDR3 is built from 14 residues. The V end was cut by 1 base, the J end by 3 bases, with 10 bases between. Germline CDR1 and CDR2: PRHDT and FYEKMQ (reference sequence). CDR3 nucleotides: TGTGCCAGCAGCTTAGACAGGGCCGACTACGAGCAGTACTTC. Amino acids: CASSLDRADYEQYF.

A single count supports this clonotype. A clone one base away is much larger, so this may be a read error. J is TRBJ1-5 and V is TRBV7-2; D is unresolved. The CDR3 length is 13 residues. V was clipped by 5 bases and J by 2 bases, with 7 bases between them. Germline assignment: CDR1 SGHTA and CDR2 FQGNSA. The CDR3 nucleotides are TGTGCCAGCAGCCAGTGGGGCAATCAGCCCCAGCATTTT. It yields the protein CASSQWGNQPQHF.

This clonotype was seen more than once but under ten times. V and J are TRBV25-1 and TRBJ2-4; 7 positions agree with TRBD2. Near its end, the DNA agrees better with TRBJ2-7, so the J call may be wrong. CDR1 and CDR2 (germline): MGHDK, SYGVNS. The CDR3 length is 13 residues. CDR3 sequence (DNA): TGTGCCAGCAGTTACCTAGCGGCAACCGAGCAGTACTTC. It is translated as CASSYLAATEQYF.

V gene TRBV12-3 or TRBV12-4 combines with J gene TRBJ2-3; D is ambiguous. V lost 0 bases to trimming and J lost 15 bases, with 25 bases between them. The CDR3 is made up of 16 amino acids. The CDR3 region has the DNA TGTGCCAGCAGTTTAGCGAGCAGAGTGGGCTTAGATGCGGAATATTTT. It codes for CASSLASRVGLDAEYF.

A few counts support this clonotype. The chain uses TRBV28 and TRBJ2-4; 8 bases fit TRBD2. J gave up 1 base and V 5 bases, and 13 bases lay outside the gene matches. From germline, CDR1 is MDHEN and CDR2 SYDVKM. This CDR3 is built from 18 residues. The CDR3 region is CASSTPAGVGLAKNIQYF. CDR3 DNA sequence: TGTGCCAGCAGTACTCCAGCGGGAGTGGGTTTGGCCAAAAACATTCAGTACTTC.

The chain links TRBV5-4 to TRBJ1-1; the D is unclear. Germline CDR1 is SGHNT and CDR2 is YYREEE (reference sequence). The CDR3 runs 15 residues. The V end was cut by 1 base, the J end by 1 base, with 11 bases between. The CDR3 protein is CASSLPKAKNTEAFF. CDR3 sequence (DNA): TGTGCCAGCAGCTTGCCCAAAGCTAAGAACACTGAAGCTTTCTTT.

The chain recombines TRBV7-3 with TRBJ1-1; D is unclear. The V gene lost 5 bases and the J gene lost 1 base, with 8 bases spanning the gap. The CDR3 loop spans 13 amino acids. Germline V CDR1 and CDR2: SGHTA, FQGTGA. CDR3 DNA sequence: TGTGCCAGCAGCACACAACGGAACACTGAAGCTTTCTTT. It translates to CASSTQRNTEAFF.

A remark on this clonotype: A read error may account for a junction end that differs from germline. The rearrangement links TRBV4-2 to TRBJ1-2, with 7 bases matching TRBD1. The CDR3 consists of 13 residues. The V gene's germline CDR1 is LGHNA and CDR2 YNFKEQ. CDR3: CAGSQGAGGGYTF. As DNA, the CDR3 is TGTGCCGGCAGCCAAGGGGCAGGGGGTGGCTACACCTTC.

The chain combines TRBV12-3 or TRBV12-4 with TRBJ2-1, with D possibly TRBD2 on 5 matching bases. The CDR3 consists of 11 residues. V lost 4 bases and J 12 bases, leaving 10 bases between the germline ends. CDR3 sequence reads: CASSSRVGQFF. In DNA, the CDR3 is TGTGCCAGCAGTTCGAGGGTGGGGCAGTTCTTC.

This clonotype was found a few times. The V and J genes are TRBV6-6 and TRBJ1-2, with TRBD1 identical over 7 bases. CDR3 length: 14 residues. Trimming took 7 bases from V and 8 from J; bases not matched to a gene: 13. Germline V gives CDR1 MNHNY, CDR2 SVGAGI (reference sequence). In DNA form, the CDR3 reads TGTGCCAGCAAGCTGACAGGGATCGTAGAAGGCTACACCTTC. Translating it yields CASKLTGIVEGYTF.

The sample holds a few counts of this clonotype. This chain connects TRBV24-1 to TRBJ2-5, with D possibly matching TRBD1 (5 bases). The V and J ends lost 0 bases and 2 bases respectively, with 9 bases between them. CDR3 size: 15 residues. Germline V lookup: CDR1 KGHDR, CDR2 SFDVKD. The CDR3 spells CATSDLGAGQETQYF. In DNA, the CDR3 is TGTGCCACCAGTGATTTGGGTGCAGGGCAAGAGACCCAGTACTTC.

The chain uses TRBV18 and TRBJ1-5; 7 bases match TRBD1. J was trimmed by 2 bases and V by 6 bases; bases with no gene match: 4. The CDR3 has 14 residues. Germline assignment: CDR1 KGHSH and CDR2 LQKENI. Written as DNA, the CDR3 is TGTGCCAGCTCGCCGGACAGGCGCAATCAGCCCCAGCATTTT. Amino acid sequence: CASSPDRRNQPQHF.

Details on this clonotype: A single base separates this from a much larger clone, so it may be a read error. V is TRBV24-1 and J is TRBJ2-7; D is unclear. V was cut by 9 bases and J by 7 bases, with 18 bases left in between. This CDR3 region has 13 residues. Germline loops: CDR1 KGHDR, CDR2 SFDVKD. The CDR3 protein is CATSHGSYNEQYF. In nucleotides, the CDR3 is TGTGCCACCTCACACGGTTCCTACAATGAGCAGTACTTC.